A single sample is the source of the 8 T cell receptor beta chains below, sequenced in a study of T cell responses to AZD1222 COVID-19 vaccine. This table comes from immunoSEQ multiplex PCR, and its TCRdb copy is limited to in-frame clones, with some not included. The table includes more than 140,000 clones, about 91% detected once. The source material was peripheral blood, sampled on day 0 of MenACWY control vaccination. These receptors all stem from an adult in good health.

V gene TRBV18 combines with J gene TRBJ2-3; 13 nucleotides align to TRBD2. V shed 5 bases and J 5 bases; nucleotides not matched to a gene: 4. The CDR3 sequence is 15 residues long. The germline V gene encodes CDR1 KGHSH and CDR2 LQKENI. CDR3 residues: CASSRGLAGLDTQYF. As DNA, the CDR3 is TGTGCCAGCTCAAGGGGACTAGCGGGATTAGATACGCAGTATTTT. Filled out from reference TRBV18 and TRBJ2-3, the complete variable domain reads NAGVMQNPRHLVRRRGQEARLRCSPMKGHSHVYWYRQLPEEGLKFMVYLQKENIIDESGMPKERFSAEFPKEGPSILRIQQVVRGDSAAYFCASSRGLAGLDTQYFGPGTRLTVL.

Here the CDR3 reads CASSVDGRDGEEQYF. CDR3 DNA: TGTGCCAGCAGCGTAGACGGACGGGACGGAGAGGAGCAGTACTTC. The chain is built from TRBV2 and TRBJ2-7; D possibly uses TRBD1 or TRBD2 (5 bases each). CDR3 length: 15 amino acids. Germline V gene lookup returns CDR1 SNHLY and CDR2 FYNNEI. V gave up 6 bases and J gave up 7 bases, with 22 bases separating them.

Only one count was recorded for this clone. The J gene is TRBJ1-5, the V gene TRBV19; possible D gene TRBD1, 5 bases. Germline CDR1 reads LNHDA; CDR2 reads SQIVND (reference sequence). The CDR3 runs 14 residues. V was pared by 5 bases and J by 7 bases, with 15 bases between. The DNA of the CDR3 is TGTGCCAGTAGTGAAGGGAGGGGCGGCCAGCCCCAGCATTTT. This translates into CASSEGRGGQPQHF.

This clone was recorded once. The J gene is TRBJ1-1, the V gene TRBV18, with 7 bases identical to TRBD1. CDR1 and CDR2 (germline): KGHSH, LQKENI. J was trimmed by 7 bases and V by 2 bases; bases with no gene match: 7. The CDR3 sequence is 14 residues long. CDR3 in DNA: TGTGCCAGCTCACCAATTACAGGGGAAAGTGAAGCTTTCTTT. It specifies CASSPITGESEAFF.

The chain combines TRBV5-1 with TRBJ2-5, with TRBD2 matching 8 bases. J gave up 2 bases and V 6 bases, and 9 bases lay outside the gene matches. This CDR3 is 15 amino acids long. Germline V lookup: CDR1 SGHRS, CDR2 YFSETQ. The CDR3 DNA reads TGCGCCAGCAACGCCTGGACTAGCAGTCAAGAGACCCAGTACTTC. Its protein product is CASNAWTSSQETQYF.

This sequence joins TRBV6-5 and TRBJ2-7, with D tentatively TRBD1 or TRBD2 (5 bases each). The germline gives CDR1 MNHEY, CDR2 SVGAGI. V was trimmed by 4 bases and J by 5 bases, leaving 12 bases between them. The CDR3 has 13 residues. As DNA, the CDR3 is TGTGCCAGCAGTTTCTTTGGGGGAAACGAGCAGTACTTC. The encoded protein is CASSFFGGNEQYF.

The rearrangement uses TRBV18 and TRBJ1-2; D gene uncertain. The CDR3 loop spans 11 amino acids. The V end was cut by 4 bases, the J end by 6 bases, with 6 bases between. CDR1 and CDR2 from the germline V gene are KGHSH and LQKENI. The CDR3 bases are TGTGCCAGCTCACGATCGGATGGCTACACCTTC. Translating it yields CASSRSDGYTF.

The chain employs TRBV6-2 or TRBV6-3 and TRBJ1-4; weak D call: TRBD1 (6 bases). Germline V CDR1 and CDR2: MNHEY, SVGEGT. Trimming left V 6 bases short and J 8 bases short, with 16 bases between. This CDR3 has 14 residues. The CDR3 nucleotides read TGTGCCAGCAGCTGGGGGGGGCTGGAAGAAAAACTGTTTTTT. This codes for CASSWGGLEEKLFF.